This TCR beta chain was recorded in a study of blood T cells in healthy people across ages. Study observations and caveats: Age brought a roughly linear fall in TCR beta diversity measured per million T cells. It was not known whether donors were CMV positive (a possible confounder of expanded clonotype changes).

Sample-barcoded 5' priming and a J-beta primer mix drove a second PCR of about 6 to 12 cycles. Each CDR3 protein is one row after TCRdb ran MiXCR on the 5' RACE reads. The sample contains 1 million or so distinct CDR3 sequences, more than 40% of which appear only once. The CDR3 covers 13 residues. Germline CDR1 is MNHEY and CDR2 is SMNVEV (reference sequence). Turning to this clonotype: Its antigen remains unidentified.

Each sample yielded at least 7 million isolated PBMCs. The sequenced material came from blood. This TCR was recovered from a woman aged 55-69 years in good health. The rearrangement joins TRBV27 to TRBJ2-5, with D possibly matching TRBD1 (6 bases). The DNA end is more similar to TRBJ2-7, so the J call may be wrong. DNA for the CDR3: TGTGCCAGCAGTTGCAGGGGCCTAACCGAGCAGTACTTC. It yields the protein CASSCRGLTEQYF.